The source of this T cell receptor beta chain is a study of CD8 T cells in Susac syndrome (dated by TCRdb to the late 2010s). At the level of the whole study: Repertoire sequencing was used to test whether CD8+ T cell activation and differentiation in Susac syndrome was antigen driven. Paper-wide results and their limitations: The number of individuals in the TCR sequencing and HLA analysis was recognized as being relatively small.

RNA was extracted using the RNeasy kit, and roughly 0.5 to 1 microgram was reverse transcribed with random hexamers. The immunoSEQ multiplex PCR assay, which covers 54 Vbeta and 13 Jbeta segments, was used to amplify TCR beta CDR3 regions. PCR amplification bias was corrected using a synthetic template baseline for primer optimization and computational correction. Concerning the study's data processing: Only productive sequences were kept, with reads annotated to V, D and J genes according to IMGT and analyzed in immunoSEQ Analyzer. Clonality was computed as one minus Shannon entropy normalized by log2 of the number of productive unique sequences. For each patient and control, public and private clones were evaluated among the 100 most prevalent clones. Clones were defined as Susac-specific if absent from the healthy and MS cohorts, from around 1,000 published viral clones and from other ImmuneACCESS disease sequences. Starting from the raw public reads, TCRdb applied fastp trimming at Q25, assembled clones with MiXCR and retained in-frame beta chains. Each entry merges the rows of one CDR3 protein and shows their most common DNA and genes. The V and J calls here are based on TCRdb, not the publication. This sample holds about 120,000 distinct CDR3 sequences; 85% to 95% were observed only once. Of the sample, approximately 0.097% is held by the ten largest clones.

This clonotype was seen a single time. This receptor's antigen is unknown. Base qualities are not recorded, but no much larger clone differs from it by a single base. Support from one read is weak. In the germline V gene, CDR1 corresponds to SGHVS and CDR2 to FQNEAQ. Relative to germline, V is 6 bases shorter and J is 0 bases shorter, with 12 bases between their ends. There are 15 amino acids in the CDR3, from cysteine to phenylalanine inclusive. Of the read, only the CDR3 DNA is kept; its 45 bases are in frame from base 1. High-throughput TCR beta sequencing profiled peripheral blood CD8+ and CD4+ T cells from healthy donors, Susac syndrome patients and multiple sclerosis patients. Multiple sclerosis controls were treatment-naive patients with stable or active relapsing-remitting disease fulfilling revised McDonald criteria. Bulk CD8+ and CD4+ T cells were purified magnetically by negative isolation, whereas CD8+ TEMRA cells were enriched by FACS. Blood was collected in EDTA tubes and processed within 24 hours, with PBMCs isolated through density gradient centrifugation. PBMCs intended for TCR sequencing were cryopreserved in liquid nitrogen and were subsequently thawed in a 37 degrees C water bath. The sorted or isolated CD4+, CD8+ and CD8+ TEMRA cells reached a purity of at least 90%.

The sequenced sample was CD4+ T cells from PBMCs. Rearrangement joined TRBV7-8 to TRBJ1-5; no D gene call is confident. The receptor was isolated from a human donor with multiple sclerosis. The nucleotides are TGTGCCAGCAGTCCGGACGGCGGTAGCAATCAGCCCCAGCATTTT. Its translation is CASSPDGGSNQPQHF. Joined to the reference TRBV7-8 and TRBJ1-5 proteins, this CDR3 gives the full variable domain: GAGVSQSPRYKVAKRGQDVALRCDPISGHVSLFWYQQALGQGPEFLTYFQNEAQLDKSGLPSDRFFAERPEGSVSTLKIQRTQQEDSAVYLCASSPDGGSNQPQHFGDGTRLSIL.